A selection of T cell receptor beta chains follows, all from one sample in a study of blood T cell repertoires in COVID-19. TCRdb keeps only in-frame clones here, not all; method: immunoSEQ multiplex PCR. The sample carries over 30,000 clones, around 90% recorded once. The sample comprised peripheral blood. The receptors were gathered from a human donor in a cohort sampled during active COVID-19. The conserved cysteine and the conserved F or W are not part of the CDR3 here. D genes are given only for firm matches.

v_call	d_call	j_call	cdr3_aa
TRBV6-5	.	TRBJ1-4	ASSYGPGEKLF
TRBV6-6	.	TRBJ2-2	ASSSWAGSNTGELF
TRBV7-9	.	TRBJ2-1	ASSLNPAGALRNEQF
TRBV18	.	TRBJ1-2	ASSPPIDKQASYGYT
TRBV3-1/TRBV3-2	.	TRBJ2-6	ASSQQSGRTSGANVLT
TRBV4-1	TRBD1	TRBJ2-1	ASSPLTRQGDEQF
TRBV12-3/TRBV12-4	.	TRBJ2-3	ASSLTRTQY
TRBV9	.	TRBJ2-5	ASSESPSGQETQY
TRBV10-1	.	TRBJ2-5	ASSGRPQAQY
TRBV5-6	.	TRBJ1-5	ASSLEFRSYSNQPQH
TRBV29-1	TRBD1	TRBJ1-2	SVEDTGDGYT
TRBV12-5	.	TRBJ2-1	ASGLVSGSLHNEQF
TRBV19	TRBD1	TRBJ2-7	ASSRGQGTYEQY
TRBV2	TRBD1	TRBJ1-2	ASKRTGGDGYT
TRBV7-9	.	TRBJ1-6	ASSLGASSYNSPLH
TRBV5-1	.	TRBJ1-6	ASSLDLNSPLH
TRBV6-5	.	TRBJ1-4	ASSYNSIPTNEKLF
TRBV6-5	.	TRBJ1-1	ASSYTPGTEAF
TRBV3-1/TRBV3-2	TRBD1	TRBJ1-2	ASSPDRVGYT
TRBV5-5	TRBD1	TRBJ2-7	ASSSAGQGWGSYEQY
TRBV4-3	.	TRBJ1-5	ASSQDKGRNQPQH
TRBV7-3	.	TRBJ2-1	ASSLTGAEQF
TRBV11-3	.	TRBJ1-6	ASSLVKSSYNSPLH
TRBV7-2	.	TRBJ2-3	ASSLVGRRTDTQY
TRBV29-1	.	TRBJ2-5	SVGPGGNQETQY
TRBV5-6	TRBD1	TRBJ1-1	ASSQGTGVGEAF
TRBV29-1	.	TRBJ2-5	SVLKGGRETQY
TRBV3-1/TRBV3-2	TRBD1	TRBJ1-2	ASANRGNYGYT
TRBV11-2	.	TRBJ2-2	ASSPRQVSTGELF
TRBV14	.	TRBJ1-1	ASSQEAAVNTEAF
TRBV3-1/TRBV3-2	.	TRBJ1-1	ASSLRAGNTEAF
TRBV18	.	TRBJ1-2	ASSPNGLPSGGYT
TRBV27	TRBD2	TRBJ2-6	ASSSPVRRTRDYSGANVLT
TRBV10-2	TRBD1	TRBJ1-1	ASRTGGDEAF
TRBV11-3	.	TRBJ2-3	ASSLGVPSPTDTQY
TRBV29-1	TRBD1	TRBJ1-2	SVDPTGGGYT
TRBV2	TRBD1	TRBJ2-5	ASSAQTGGLGETQY
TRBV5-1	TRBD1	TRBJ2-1	ASSLGDRGYNEQF
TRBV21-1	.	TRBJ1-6	ASSPRDRGPNSPLH
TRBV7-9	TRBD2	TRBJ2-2	ASSGVAGAGELF
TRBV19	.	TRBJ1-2	ASSNSGFYGYT
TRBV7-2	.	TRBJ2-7	ASSLVWRDDQY
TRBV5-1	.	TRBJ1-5	ASSLEGGVGQPQH
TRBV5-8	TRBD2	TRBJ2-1	ASSPGLAGYNEQF
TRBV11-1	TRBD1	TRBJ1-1	ASSLDRIEAF
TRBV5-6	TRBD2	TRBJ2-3	ASSLRLAGALPTDTQY
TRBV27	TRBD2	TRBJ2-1	ASSSLEGGSGRPQVSYNEQF
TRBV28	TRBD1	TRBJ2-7	ASSLSTGVTKEQY
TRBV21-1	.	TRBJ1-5	ASSSLSDRFNQPQH
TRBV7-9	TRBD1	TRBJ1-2	ASSLGGTGGYGYT
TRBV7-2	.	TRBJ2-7	ASSFRESQNSYEQY
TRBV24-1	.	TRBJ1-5	ATSEAGSNQPQH
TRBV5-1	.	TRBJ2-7	ASERAPGQQY
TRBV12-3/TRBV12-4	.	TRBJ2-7	ASLRGQIYEQY
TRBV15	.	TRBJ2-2	ATSSSYNTGELF
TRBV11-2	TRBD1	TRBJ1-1	ASSSRQGNTEAF
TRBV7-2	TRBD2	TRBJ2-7	ASSARGLASYEQY